These 8 T cell receptor beta chains originate from one sample sequenced in a study of control samples from healthy donors and cancer patients. Some clones are missing from TCRdb's copy, which holds only in-frame ones; the method was immunoSEQ multiplex PCR. The sample contains tens of thousands of clones, roughly nine tenths of which appear only once. Sequencing was done on a sample of PBMCs. The receptors come from a man aged 50-60 years with lung cancer.

The chain couples TRBV6-5 to TRBJ2-7; 9 bases are a match to TRBD1. CDR3 length: 14 amino acids. The V gene end was trimmed by 3 bases and the J gene end by 3 bases; junction bases not matched to a gene: 3. Per the germline V gene, CDR1 is MNHEY and CDR2 is SVGAGI. CDR3 sequence reads: CASSYSGQGYEQYF. DNA of the CDR3: TGTGCCAGCAGTTATTCGGGACAGGGCTACGAGCAGTACTTC.

V is TRBV27 and J is TRBJ1-6; 8 nucleotides align to TRBD1. The V segment lost 5 bases and the J segment 10 bases; nucleotides outside the gene matches: 13. The CDR3 is 16 residues long. Germline V gene data show CDR1 as MNHEY and CDR2 as SMNVEV (reference sequence). In DNA form, the CDR3 reads TGTGCCAGCAGTCCTCTGGTTGGCAGGGGGCGATCACCCCTCCACTTT. Translation: CASSPLVGRGRSPLHF.

Here the CDR3 DNA reads TGTGCCAGCAGCTTATCAGGGGGCGAGGTCAATGAGCAGTTCTTC. This encodes CASSLSGGEVNEQFF. This chain connects TRBV7-9 to TRBJ2-1; TRBD1 matches at 8 bases. The CDR3 has 15 residues. Germline-derived CDR1 and CDR2 are SEHNR and FQNEAQ (reference sequence). The ends lost 2 bases at V and 6 bases at J; junction bases unmatched: 6. Drawing the rest from reference TRBV7-9 and TRBJ2-1, the complete variable domain is DTGVSQNPRHKITKRGQNVTFRCDPISEHNRLYWYRQTLGQGPEFLTYFQNEAQLEKSRLLSDRFSAERPKGSFSTLEIQRTEQGDSAMYLCASSLSGGEVNEQFFGPGTRLTVL.

The chain combines TRBV4-3 with TRBJ2-1; D may be TRBD1 (5 bases). The CDR3 runs 13 residues. Per germline, CDR1 LGHNA and CDR2 YSLEER. Trimming stripped 6 bases from V and 8 bases from J, with 14 bases between. CDR3: CASSRGREDEQFF. The CDR3 bases are TGCGCCAGCAGTAGGGGCAGGGAAGATGAGCAGTTCTTC.

The chain has TRBV7-3 and TRBJ2-1, with D perhaps matching TRBD1 (5 bases). The CDR3 has 19 residues. The germline gives CDR1 SGHTA, CDR2 FQGTGA. Trimming shortened V by 4 bases and J by 6 bases, and 28 bases separated the two germline ends. CDR3 residues: CASSSTALTSRLPGNEQFF. The CDR3, as DNA: TGTGCCAGCAGCTCGACAGCTCTTACTTCCCGCCTCCCGGGCAATGAGCAGTTCTTC.

This chain uses TRBV18 with TRBJ2-1; 12 bases are shared with TRBD2. V lost 3 bases, J lost 7 bases, and 10 bases stayed unmatched. The CDR3 is 17 residues long. CDR1 and CDR2 from the germline V gene are KGHSH and LQKENI. The CDR3 nucleotides are TGTGCCAGCTCACCCACTCGGACTAGCGGGGTGAAAAATGAGCAGTTCTTC. It is translated as CASSPTRTSGVKNEQFF. Together with reference TRBV18 and TRBJ2-1, the CDR3 gives the full variable domain: NAGVMQNPRHLVRRRGQEARLRCSPMKGHSHVYWYRQLPEEGLKFMVYLQKENIIDESGMPKERFSAEFPKEGPSILRIQQVVRGDSAAYFCASSPTRTSGVKNEQFFGPGTRLTVL.

The chain links TRBV6-4 to TRBJ2-1; D is perhaps TRBD1 (6 bases). Germline V CDR1 and CDR2: MRHNA, SNTAGT. The CDR3 is 14 amino acids. With 3 bases removed from V and 5 bases from J, the gap between germline ends came to 11 bases. CDR3 bases: TGTGCCAGCAGTGAACAGGGCCTGGACAATGAGCAGTTCTTC. Amino acid sequence: CASSEQGLDNEQFF.

The V and J genes are TRBV4-1 and TRBJ2-5, with 7 positions matching TRBD2. The CDR3 contains 15 residues. Unmatched junction bases numbered 9, after V lost 4 bases and J lost 4 bases. The V gene's germline CDR1 is MGHRA and CDR2 YSYEKL. This CDR3 reads CASSLSGAGVETQYF. The CDR3 DNA reads as TGCGCCAGCAGCCTCTCCGGTGCGGGGGTAGAGACCCAGTACTTC.